These 20 T cell receptor beta chains came from one sample sequenced in a study of blood T cells in healthy people across ages. A second PCR of about 7 to 12 cycles used a sample-barcoded 5' primer and a J-beta primer mix. MiXCR, applied by TCRdb to the 5' RACE reads, yields one record per CDR3 protein. This table has roughly 1,800,000 distinct CDR3 sequences, roughly 52% appearing once. The sequencing sample was made of blood. The receptors originated from a woman in her forties in good health.

The chain employs TRBV7-9 and TRBJ2-7, with D perhaps TRBD2 (5 bases). Germline values: CDR1 SEHNR, CDR2 FQNEAQ (reference sequence). V shed 6 bases and J shed 0 bases, with 18 bases lying between them. The CDR3 loop spans 16 amino acids. The CDR3 protein is CASRAKADSSSYEQYF. The CDR3 DNA is TGTGCCAGCAGGGCGAAGGCGGACTCTAGCTCCTACGAGCAGTACTTC.

The chain has TRBV6-2 or TRBV6-3 and TRBJ2-2; D gene uncertain. This CDR3 has 14 amino acids. Trimming took 6 bases from V and 8 from J, leaving 16 bases between them. CDR1 and CDR2 from the germline V gene are MNHEY and SVGEGT. The CDR3 loop is CASRAAPLLGELFF. CDR3 nucleotides: TGTGCCAGCAGGGCGGCGCCTCTACTGGGGGAGCTGTTTTTT.

This clonotype was recorded only once. The chain employs TRBV29-1 and TRBJ1-2; no firm D call. Germline V gene data show CDR1 as SQVTM and CDR2 as ANQGSEA. CDR3 size: 13 residues. V was trimmed by 7 bases and J by 4 bases, leaving 16 bases between them. In DNA form, the CDR3 reads TGCAGCGCCGCAAAGACGGAAACCTATGGCTACACCTTC. It yields the protein CSAAKTETYGYTF.

This chain connects TRBV29-1 to TRBJ2-1; 10 nucleotides align to TRBD1. V trimming: 0 bases; J trimming: 8 bases; junction bases outside the gene matches: 7. CDR1 is SQVTM, CDR2 ANQGSEA, per germline. CDR3 length: 15 residues. CDR3 in DNA: TGCAGCGTTGAAGACAGGACAGGGGGTATGGATGAGCAGTTCTTC. Its protein is CSVEDRTGGMDEQFF.

This clonotype came up a few times. The gene calls are TRBV7-9 and TRBJ2-3; no clear D gene. With 3 bases removed from V and 2 bases from J, the gap between germline ends came to 9 bases. The V gene's germline CDR1 is SEHNR and CDR2 FQNEAQ (reference sequence). The CDR3 covers 14 residues. This chain's CDR3 is CASSFQVYTDTQYF. For the CDR3, the DNA is TGTGCCAGCAGCTTCCAGGTATACACAGATACGCAGTATTTT.

The chain recombines TRBV6-1 with TRBJ2-5; D call uncertain. The DNA matches TRBJ2-7 better at its end, which makes the J call doubtful. Germline V gene lookup returns CDR1 MNHNS and CDR2 SASEGT. There are 14 residues in the CDR3. CDR3 protein: CASSEWAVSYEQYF. The CDR3 nucleotides read TGTGCCAGCAGTGAATGGGCCGTTAGCTACGAGCAGTACTTC.

This clonotype has a handful of counts. The chain employs TRBV24-1 and TRBJ2-3; 9 bases are a match to TRBD1. Germline CDR1 reads KGHDR; CDR2 reads SFDVKD. The CDR3 has 14 residues. The J segment lost 1 base and the V segment lost 9 bases, leaving 4 bases of the junction unmatched. The CDR3 sequence: CATGRTGGTDTQYF. CDR3 coding DNA: TGTGCCACCGGAAGGACAGGGGGCACAGATACGCAGTATTTT.

This clonotype is a singleton in its sample. The J gene is TRBJ1-2, the V gene TRBV14, with D uncertain. Germline loops: CDR1 SGHDN, CDR2 FVKESK. The V end lost 4 bases, the J end lost 8 bases, and 17 bases lay between the germline ends. The CDR3 is 14 amino acids. The CDR3 coding sequence is TGTGCCAGCAGCCCTAAAAACCTCTTTCGGGGCTACACCTTC. Translated: CASSPKNLFRGYTF.

The V call is TRBV9, the J call TRBJ1-1; 7 bases match TRBD1. The V gene's germline CDR1 is SGDLS and CDR2 YYNGEE. This CDR3 region has 17 residues. Trimming removed 3 bases from V and 1 base from J; junction bases left unmatched: 12. This CDR3 is CASSARIRTGRNTEAFF. In nucleotides, the CDR3 is TGTGCCAGCAGCGCTAGGATTCGGACAGGAAGGAACACTGAAGCTTTCTTT.

The count of this clonotype is one. This may be a read error: a much more frequent sequence differs by one nucleotide. CDR3 nucleotides: TGCAGCGTTGCCGCCGCTGGGGCCAGCGTCCTGACTTTC. Translation: CSVAAAGASVLTF. J is TRBJ2-6 and V is TRBV29-1; a weak D match, TRBD1 (5 bases). Germline values: CDR1 SQVTM, CDR2 ANQGSEA. The CDR3 contains 13 residues. Combining the CDR3 with reference TRBV29-1 and TRBJ2-6 gives the whole variable domain SAVISQKPSRDICQRGTSLTIQCQVDSQVTMMFWYRQQPGQSLTLIATANQGSEATYESGFVIDKFPISRPNLTFSTLTVSNMSPEDSSIYLCSVAAAGASVLTFGAGSRLTVL.

The chain combines TRBV9 with TRBJ2-3; D not certain. The CDR3 covers 15 residues. The germline CDR1 and CDR2 sequences are SGDLS and YYNGEE. The ends were cut back, 0 bases at V and 1 base at J, with 9 bases in the middle. CDR3 nucleotides: TGTGCCAGCAGCGTAGGTCCCGTAGGCACAGATACGCAGTATTTT. It translates to CASSVGPVGTDTQYF. Full variable domain (rest looked up from reference TRBV9 and TRBJ2-3): DSGVTQTPKHLITATGQRVTLRCSPRSGDLSVYWYQQSLDQGLQFLIQYYNGEERAKGNILERFSAQQFPDLHSELNLSSLELGDSALYFCASSVGPVGTDTQYFGPGTRLTVL.

The chain is built from TRBV4-3 and TRBJ2-3; 10 bases match TRBD2. Losses at the gene ends were 2 bases for V and 7 bases for J; bases not matched to a gene: 9. CDR1 and CDR2 (germline): LGHNA, YSLEER. The CDR3 runs 16 residues. CDR3 amino acids: CASSQRASGSTNTQYF. As DNA, the CDR3 is TGCGCCAGCAGCCAAAGGGCTAGCGGGAGCACTAATACGCAGTATTTT.

The CDR3 sequence: CASSQGVGRWETQYF. CDR3 DNA: TGTGCCAGCAGCCAAGGAGTGGGGCGGTGGGAGACCCAGTACTTC. This chain connects TRBV14 to TRBJ2-5, with a possible D match to TRBD1 (5 bases). The V end was cut by 1 base, the J end by 5 bases, with 14 bases between. CDR3 length: 15 residues. CDR1 is SGHDN and CDR2 is FVKESK in the germline V gene.

V usage is TRBV15 and J usage is TRBJ1-4; 7 bases match TRBD1. CDR1 is LNHNV and CDR2 is YYDKDF in the germline V gene (reference sequence). After removal of 8 bases from V and 7 bases from J, the junction contained 7 bases not matched to a gene. The length of the CDR3 is 13 residues. The DNA of the CDR3 is TGTGCCACCGCGGACAGGAGGAGTGAAAAACTGTTTTTT. This translates into CATADRRSEKLFF.

The chain has TRBV7-2 and TRBJ2-5, with 11 bases that match TRBD2. Germline V gene data show CDR1 as SGHTA and CDR2 as FQGNSA. With V trimmed by 6 bases and J by 4 bases, 7 bases remained unmatched. CDR3 length: 15 amino acids. CDR3 protein: CASSLSGGVRETQYF. In nucleotides, the CDR3 is TGTGCCAGCAGTCTTAGCGGGGGGGTTCGAGAGACCCAGTACTTC.

The V gene is TRBV10-3, the J gene TRBJ2-3, with 14 bases identical to TRBD2. CDR1 and CDR2 (germline): ENHRY, SYGVKD. The CDR3 has 16 amino acids. Trimming at V came to 10 bases and at J to 0 bases, leaving 6 bases not matched to a gene. CDR3 DNA sequence: TGTGCCACCGGACTAGCGGGGGGCACTAGCACAGATACGCAGTATTTT. The encoded protein is CATGLAGGTSTDTQYF.

This clonotype was recorded a few times. This rearrangement joins TRBV12-3 or TRBV12-4 to TRBJ2-1; TRBD1 or TRBD2 may be the D gene (5 bases each). The CDR3 consists of 16 residues. V was clipped by 5 bases and J by 1 base, with 15 bases between them. The CDR3 sequence: CASSPGWGSSYNEQFF. The CDR3 coding sequence is TGTGCCAGCAGTCCCGGATGGGGGTCATCCTACAATGAGCAGTTCTTC.

J is TRBJ1-5 and V is TRBV15; the match to TRBD1 covers 9 bases. V was clipped by 5 bases and J by 4 bases; unmatched bases: 3. The CDR3 extends over 14 amino acids. The V gene's germline CDR1 is LNHNV and CDR2 YYDKDF (reference sequence). The CDR3 nucleotides are TGTGCCACCAGCCTTGACAGGGGGAATCAGCCCCAGCATTTT. Its translation is CATSLDRGNQPQHF.

The sample holds one count of this clonotype. This rearrangement joins TRBV4-3 to TRBJ2-3; 12 nucleotides match TRBD2. The ends lost 0 bases at V and 6 bases at J; junction bases unmatched: 10. The CDR3 spans 18 residues. The germline V gene has CDR1 LGHNA and CDR2 YSLEER. The CDR3 coding sequence is TGCGCCAGCAGCCAAGAGCGTCGGACTAGCGGGGTTTCTGATACGCAGTATTTT. Amino acids: CASSQERRTSGVSDTQYF.

The genes are TRBV20-1 and TRBJ1-5, with D possibly TRBD1 on 5 matching bases. Per the germline V gene, CDR1 is DFQATT and CDR2 is SNEGSKA (reference sequence). The CDR3 runs to 14 residues. V lost 3 bases and J 7 bases, leaving 16 bases between the germline ends. For the CDR3, the DNA is TGCAGTGCTAGGGACACAGGTACGGAACAGCCCCAGCATTTT. Its protein product is CSARDTGTEQPQHF.